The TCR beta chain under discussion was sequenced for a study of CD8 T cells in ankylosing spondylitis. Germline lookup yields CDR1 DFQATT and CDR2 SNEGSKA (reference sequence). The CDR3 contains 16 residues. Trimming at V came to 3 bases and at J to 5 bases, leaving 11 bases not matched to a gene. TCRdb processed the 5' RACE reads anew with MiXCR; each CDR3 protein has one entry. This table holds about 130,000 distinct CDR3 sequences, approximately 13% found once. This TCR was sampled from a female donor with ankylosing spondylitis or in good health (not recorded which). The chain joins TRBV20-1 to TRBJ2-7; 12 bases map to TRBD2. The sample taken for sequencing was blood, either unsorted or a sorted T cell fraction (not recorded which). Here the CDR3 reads CSASRASGRAGDEQYF. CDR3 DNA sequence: TGCAGTGCTAGTAGGGCTAGCGGGAGGGCCGGCGACGAGCAGTACTTC.